This TCR beta chain is from a study of CD8+CD57+ T cells in acquired aplastic anemia. The CDR3 totals 16 residues. Germline CDR1 LNHNV, CDR2 YYDKDF (reference sequence). Genomic DNA, the template, was used for profiling of the TCR beta VDJ and CDR3. TCRdb recomputed calls from the reads with MiXCR, one row per CDR3 protein. The sample has about 260,000 distinct CDR3 sequences; 82% are singletons. Remarks on this clonotype: An end of the junction does not agree with germline; a read error may underlie this.

Patients picked for sequencing had shown CD8+CD57+ cell expansion detected by flow cytometry. The rearrangement uses TRBV15 and TRBJ2-2; D might be TRBD1 (6 bases). The source is a human donor with aplastic anemia. Sequencing was carried out using sorted CD4+, CD8+, or CD8+CD57+ T cells (not recorded which) from PBMCs. In DNA form, the CDR3 reads TGTGCCACCAGCAAGTGGTGGACAGCTACAGCCGGGCAGCTGTTTTTT. Protein: CATSKWWTATAGQLFF.